The 25 T cell receptor beta chains in this list originate from one sample, sequenced in a study of blood T cells in healthy people across ages. It was with a sample-barcoded 5' primer and a J-beta primer mix that a second PCR of about 6 to 12 cycles was run. TCRdb re-called the 5' RACE reads through MiXCR, storing one row per CDR3 protein. The sample holds over a million distinct CDR3 sequences, around 40% seen once. The source material was blood. Receptors originate from a young woman in good health.

This clonotype was counted once. CDR3 sequence reads: CAIGGPNTEAFF. The DNA of the CDR3 is TGTGCCATCGGAGGGCCGAACACTGAAGCTTTCTTT. The genes are TRBV10-3 and TRBJ1-1; D call uncertain. Trimming shortened V by 8 bases and J by 1 base, and 8 bases separated the two germline ends. The germline gives CDR1 ENHRY, CDR2 SYGVKD. The CDR3 runs 12 residues.

Notes on this clonotype: Its ends do not fully match the called genes, so a read error is possible. This chain uses TRBV25-1 with TRBJ2-1, with D possibly matching TRBD1 (5 bases). The CDR3 totals 15 residues. Per the germline V gene, CDR1 is MGHDK and CDR2 is SYGVNS. CDR3 in DNA: TGTGCCAGTAGTGCCATCAGGGCCTCCTACACTGAGCAGTTCTTC. Encoded protein: CASSAIRASYTEQFF.

The chain joins TRBV24-1 to TRBJ2-1, with 9 bases matching TRBD1. With V trimmed by 4 bases and J by 4 bases, 7 bases remained unmatched. In germline, CDR1 is KGHDR, CDR2 SFDVKD. CDR3 size: 16 residues. The CDR3 spells CATSDAGTGKYNEQFF. The CDR3 nucleotides are TGTGCCACCAGTGACGCTGGGACAGGGAAATACAATGAGCAGTTCTTC.

J is TRBJ1-6 and V is TRBV30; 8 positions match TRBD1. Germline loops: CDR1 GTSNPN, CDR2 SVGIG (reference sequence). The trim removed 2 bases at V and 0 bases at J, leaving 6 bases unmatched. There are 17 residues in the CDR3. This CDR3 is CAWSTGGVSSYNSPLHF. In nucleotides, the CDR3 is TGTGCCTGGAGTACAGGGGGTGTCAGCTCCTATAATTCACCCCTCCACTTT.

The chain couples TRBV7-2 to TRBJ2-1; 10 bases are shared with TRBD2. The end of the DNA fits TRBJ2-7 better, so the J call may be wrong. Germline-derived CDR1 and CDR2 are SGHTA and FQGNSA. CDR3 length: 16 amino acids. The CDR3 coding sequence is TGTGCCAGCAGCTTAGTCTCTAGCGGGGGCTACAATGAGCAGTACTTC. This codes for CASSLVSSGGYNEQYF.

This clonotype came up a few times. The chain employs TRBV7-2 and TRBJ2-5, with 7 bases lining up with TRBD2. V was clipped by 0 bases and J by 5 bases; unmatched bases: 6. This CDR3 is 15 amino acids long. In germline, CDR1 is SGHTA, CDR2 FQGNSA. The CDR3 here is CASSLAPAGWETQYF. For the CDR3, the DNA is TGTGCCAGCAGCTTAGCCCCAGCGGGGTGGGAGACCCAGTACTTC.

The CDR3 protein is CASSQGSGLESTDTQYF. The CDR3 coding sequence is TGCGCCAGCAGCCAAGGATCAGGACTAGAAAGCACAGATACGCAGTATTTT. V gene TRBV4-3 combines with J gene TRBJ2-3, with TRBD2 matching over 7 bases. Trimming at V came to 1 base and at J to 0 bases, leaving 7 bases not matched to a gene. This CDR3 is 17 amino acids long. Germline CDR1 and CDR2: LGHNA and YSLEER.

This clonotype showed up just a few times. The rearrangement joins TRBV29-1 to TRBJ1-2; D unclear. The germline CDR1 and CDR2 sequences are SQVTM and ANQGSEA. Trimming pared 4 bases from V and 0 bases from J, leaving 12 bases between. This CDR3 has 14 amino acids. The CDR3 sequence is CSVGQRLSNYGYTF. CDR3 sequence (DNA): TGCAGCGTTGGGCAGAGACTATCTAACTATGGCTACACCTTC.

This clonotype turned up a few times. Being one base from a much bigger clone, this may be a read error. V and J are TRBV11-2 and TRBJ1-4, with 7 bases aligning to TRBD1. Germline V gives CDR1 SGHAT, CDR2 FQNNGV. V trimming: 6 bases; J trimming: 10 bases; junction bases outside the gene matches: 14. The CDR3 extends over 15 amino acids. This CDR3 reads CASRDRQGPTLKLFF. In DNA form, the CDR3 reads TGTGCCAGCAGAGATCGACAGGGACCTACCTTAAAACTGTTTTTT.

The chain employs TRBV15 and TRBJ2-1; 15 positions agree with TRBD2. The V gene end was trimmed by 5 bases and the J gene end by 4 bases; junction bases not matched to a gene: 9. Looked up from germline, CDR1 is LNHNV and CDR2 is YYDKDF (reference sequence). The length of the CDR3 is 18 residues. CDR3 sequence (DNA): TGTGCCACCAGCTTTAGGGGGACTAGCGGGAGGATTTACAATGAGCAGTTCTTC. This encodes CATSFRGTSGRIYNEQFF.

The table lists this clonotype with many counts. The chain is built from TRBV5-6 and TRBJ1-2; 9 bases line up with TRBD1. The CDR3 consists of 13 residues. Germline lookup yields CDR1 SGHDT and CDR2 YYEEEE. The V gene end was trimmed by 2 bases and the J gene end by 6 bases; junction bases not matched to a gene: 2. The CDR3 DNA follows: TGTGCCAGCAGCTTCAGACAGGGGGATGGCTACACCTTC. Translation gives CASSFRQGDGYTF.

The genes are TRBV27 and TRBJ2-2, with D possibly being TRBD2 (5 bases). V was pared by 10 bases and J by 2 bases, with 14 bases between. The CDR3 covers 14 residues. Germline V lookup: CDR1 MNHEY, CDR2 SMNVEV (reference sequence). CDR3 amino acids: CATADGTNTGELFF. The DNA for the CDR3 is TGTGCCACAGCGGACGGAACCAACACCGGGGAGCTGTTTTTT.

The genes are TRBV27 and TRBJ2-4, with D uncertain. The J call may be mistaken, given a closer DNA end match to TRBJ2-7. The CDR3 extends over 15 amino acids. Germline V CDR1 and CDR2: MNHEY, SMNVEV (reference sequence). For the CDR3, the DNA is TGTGCCAGCAGTTTAGGAGCGACGGGTCTTGACGAGCAGTACTTC. As protein: CASSLGATGLDEQYF.

The chain has TRBV20-1 and TRBJ2-1; the match to TRBD2 covers 12 bases. V lost 1 base to trimming and J lost 8 bases; unmatched junction nucleotides: 6. CDR1 and CDR2 (germline): DFQATT, SNEGSKA (reference sequence). CDR3 length: 15 residues. CDR3 in DNA: TGCAGTGCTAGAGGGACTAGCGGGAACGTCTATGAGCAGTTCTTC. Protein: CSARGTSGNVYEQFF.

This chain connects TRBV29-1 to TRBJ2-2; unclear D gene. CDR3 length equals 13 residues. Germline V gene data show CDR1 as SQVTM and CDR2 as ANQGSEA. Trimming took 4 bases from V and 4 from J, leaving 10 bases between them. CDR3 nucleotide sequence: TGCAGCGTTGTCACGGTGCTCACCGGGGAGCTGTTTTTT. It specifies CSVVTVLTGELFF.

This clonotype was picked up a small number of times. This sequence joins TRBV7-8 and TRBJ2-5, with D possibly being TRBD2 (6 bases). Germline V gene data show CDR1 as SGHVS and CDR2 as FQNEAQ. V gave up 3 bases and J gave up 0 bases, with 8 bases separating them. The CDR3 loop spans 14 amino acids. CDR3 nucleotide sequence: TGTGCCAGCAGCTTGGGGGACTACCAAGAGACCCAGTACTTC. Its translation: CASSLGDYQETQYF.

The chain combines TRBV11-2 with TRBJ2-7; no clear D. From germline, CDR1 is SGHAT and CDR2 FQNNGV. The CDR3 runs to 15 residues. V lost 6 bases and J 0 bases, leaving 15 bases between the germline ends. CDR3 bases: TGTGCCAGCAGTCGGACGGGTCAGAGCTCCTACGAGCAGTACTTC. Translated, it gives CASSRTGQSSYEQYF.

The chain has TRBV30 and TRBJ1-2; D is undetermined. This CDR3 region has 13 residues. Germline values: CDR1 GTSNPN, CDR2 SVGIG (reference sequence). Trimming took off 2 bases at V and 8 bases at J, with 15 bases between the two ends. CDR3 amino acids: CAWSLLERFGYTF. CDR3 bases: TGTGCCTGGAGTCTATTAGAGAGGTTCGGCTACACCTTC.

This clonotype was seen a handful of times. As DNA, the CDR3 is TGTGCCAGCAGCTCCCTGGGCAGATCCTACGAGCAGTACTTC. Its protein product is CASSSLGRSYEQYF. The V and J genes are TRBV7-6 and TRBJ2-7; D ambiguous. Trimming shortened V by 4 bases and J by 1 base, and 11 bases separated the two germline ends. CDR1 SGHVS and CDR2 FNYEAQ come from the germline V gene. This CDR3 is 14 amino acids long.

The rearrangement links TRBV12-5 to TRBJ2-3; D gene uncertain. V gave up 5 bases and J gave up 7 bases, with 13 bases separating them. The CDR3 is made up of 13 amino acids. Germline CDR1 is LGHNT and CDR2 is FRNRAP. CDR3 region: CASGLEIINTQYF. CDR3 nucleotides: TGTGCTAGTGGTCTGGAAATTATCAATACGCAGTATTTT. Full variable domain (outside the CDR3, taken from reference TRBV12-5 and TRBJ2-3): DARVTQTPRHKVTEMGQEVTMRCQPILGHNTVFWYRQTMMQGLELLAYFRNRAPLDDSGMPKDRFSAEMPDATLATLKIQPSEPRDSAVYFCASGLEIINTQYFGPGTRLTVL.

Here the CDR3 reads CASSGDRGAFF. CDR3 coding DNA: TGTGCCAGCAGTGGGGACAGGGGAGCTTTCTTT. The rearrangement links TRBV28 to TRBJ1-1; 10 bases map to TRBD1. CDR1 is MDHEN and CDR2 is SYDVKM in the germline V gene. The CDR3 is 11 amino acids. J lost 10 bases, V lost 5 bases, and 1 base had no gene match.

This clonotype was seen more than once but under ten times. J is TRBJ1-2 and V is TRBV27; D is undetermined. This CDR3 comprises 14 residues. Germline V CDR1 and CDR2: MNHEY, SMNVEV (reference sequence). The V gene lost 1 base and the J gene lost 3 bases, with 9 bases spanning the gap. The CDR3: CASSLLGPDYGYTF. The DNA of the CDR3 is TGTGCCAGCAGTTTATTAGGGCCGGACTATGGCTACACCTTC.

The V call is TRBV7-9, the J call TRBJ1-2; a weak D match, TRBD1 (6 bases). The germline V gene has CDR1 SEHNR and CDR2 FQNEAQ (reference sequence). V lost 4 bases and J 3 bases, leaving 12 bases between the germline ends. The CDR3 consists of 14 residues. The CDR3: CASSSRQVDYGYTF. In DNA form, the CDR3 reads TGTGCCAGCAGCTCCCGACAGGTTGACTATGGCTACACCTTC.

This clonotype was detected a few times. V is TRBV2 and J is TRBJ2-3; no definite D call. V was trimmed by 6 bases and J by 3 bases, leaving 10 bases between them. CDR1 is SNHLY, CDR2 FYNNEI, per germline. The CDR3 has 13 residues. The CDR3 sequence: CASSKEVTDTQYF. The CDR3 DNA follows: TGTGCCAGCAGCAAAGAGGTAACAGATACGCAGTATTTT.

This chain uses TRBV20-1 with TRBJ2-1; TRBD2 matches at 9 bases. The V gene end was trimmed by 2 bases and the J gene end by 0 bases; junction bases not matched to a gene: 5. Germline values: CDR1 DFQATT, CDR2 SNEGSKA (reference sequence). The CDR3 has 16 amino acids. The CDR3 loop is CSARSTSGSSYNEQFF. The CDR3 region has the DNA TGCAGTGCTAGATCCACTAGCGGGTCCTCCTACAATGAGCAGTTCTTC.